These 32 T cell receptor beta chains came from one sample sequenced in a study of identical twins. In TCRdb, the 5' RACE reads were re-called with MiXCR into one record per CDR3 protein. The data hold fewer than 900,000 distinct CDR3 sequences, with approximately 22% observed a single time. A further study also used this sample, focusing on T cells expressing NK-cell markers.

Source material: PBMCs. These receptors originate from a woman between 18 and 29 years old in good health.

This clonotype was seen a few times. This chain uses TRBV12-3 or TRBV12-4 with TRBJ2-5; D remains unclear. Trimming stripped 3 bases from V and 7 bases from J, with 12 bases between. The CDR3 runs to 13 residues. The CDR3, as DNA: TGTGCCAGCAGTTTTTCTCCCCTGGGGACCCAGTACTTC. This translates into CASSFSPLGTQYF.

This clonotype was counted only a few times. This sequence joins TRBV6-1 and TRBJ1-2; D remains unclear. CDR1 MNHNS and CDR2 SASEGT come from the germline V gene. This CDR3 contains 13 residues. The V end lost 6 bases, the J end lost 4 bases, and 12 bases lay between the germline ends. The CDR3 reads CASRTTGSYGYTF. In nucleotides, the CDR3 is TGTGCCAGCAGGACCACTGGGAGCTATGGCTACACCTTC.

CDR3 protein: CASSYRVRRGNQPQHF. The CDR3 nucleotides are TGTGCCAGCAGTTACCGTGTACGTAGAGGCAATCAGCCCCAGCATTTT. The chain has TRBV6-5 and TRBJ1-5; unclear D gene. The V and J ends lost 2 bases and 2 bases respectively, with 13 bases between them. Germline V gives CDR1 MNHEY, CDR2 SVGAGI. The CDR3 extends over 16 amino acids.

This chain uses TRBV6-6 with TRBJ1-1; D is unresolved. Germline V gene sequence: CDR1 MNHNY, CDR2 SVGAGI (reference sequence). Trimming pared 5 bases from V and 6 bases from J, leaving 13 bases between. The CDR3 contains 13 residues. DNA of the CDR3: TGTGCCAGCAGTGCCAATGGATGGGCTGAAGCTTTCTTT. Translating gives CASSANGWAEAFF.

V usage is TRBV20-1 and J usage is TRBJ2-1; D ambiguous. Germline CDR1 DFQATT, CDR2 SNEGSKA (reference sequence). V lost 0 bases, J lost 6 bases, and 9 bases lay in between. The CDR3 contains 13 residues. CDR3 DNA sequence: TGCAGTGCTAGAGATCTTCCAGCCAATGAGCAGTTCTTC. Protein: CSARDLPANEQFF.

This clonotype occurred many times. As DNA, the CDR3 is TGTGCCAGCAGCTTACTAGCGGGAGGAACCTACGAGCAGTACTTC. This sequence encodes CASSLLAGGTYEQYF. The chain employs TRBV7-9 and TRBJ2-7; 11 positions match TRBD2. With 2 bases clipped from V and 2 bases from J, the junction kept 2 bases outside the gene matches. Per germline, CDR1 SEHNR and CDR2 FQNEAQ (reference sequence). The CDR3 consists of 15 residues. Drawing the rest from reference TRBV7-9 and TRBJ2-7, the complete variable domain is DTGVSQNPRHKITKRGQNVTFRCDPISEHNRLYWYRQTLGQGPEFLTYFQNEAQLEKSRLLSDRFSAERPKGSFSTLEIQRTEQGDSAMYLCASSLLAGGTYEQYFGPGTRLTVT.

This clonotype was observed a handful of times. J is TRBJ2-2 and V is TRBV5-1; D call uncertain. Germline V gene lookup returns CDR1 SGHRS and CDR2 YFSETQ. V gave up 4 bases and J gave up 7 bases, with 14 bases separating them. The CDR3 runs 14 residues. The CDR3 sequence is CASSVDPVGGELFF. The DNA of the CDR3 is TGCGCCAGCAGCGTAGACCCTGTTGGCGGGGAGCTGTTTTTT.

The chain carries TRBV7-3 and TRBJ2-1; TRBD2 aligns across 7 bases. V shed 5 bases, J shed 0 bases, and the junction held 7 bases outside the gene matches. CDR1 and CDR2 (germline): SGHTA, FQGTGA. This CDR3 region has 16 residues. The CDR3 DNA reads TGTGCCAGCAGCGCCCTCGGGGGGTACTCCTACAATGAGCAGTTCTTC. This translates into CASSALGGYSYNEQFF.

This clonotype has ten or more counts. CDR3 loop: CASSRGTAENTEAFF. CDR3 nucleotide sequence: TGTGCCAGCAGTCGGGGGACGGCAGAAAACACTGAAGCTTTCTTT. The rearrangement uses TRBV12-3 or TRBV12-4 and TRBJ1-1, with D maybe TRBD1 (5 bases). V dropped 5 bases and J dropped 2 bases, with 15 bases sitting between them. This CDR3 has 15 amino acids.

This clonotype was observed at least ten times. This sequence joins TRBV6-1 and TRBJ1-1, with no clear D. Trimming stripped 8 bases from V and 2 bases from J, with 6 bases between. This CDR3 contains 11 residues. In germline, CDR1 is MNHNS, CDR2 SASEGT. CDR3 DNA sequence: TGTGCCAGCGGGGTTAACACTGAAGCTTTCTTT. Its translation is CASGVNTEAFF.

The chain combines TRBV12-3 or TRBV12-4 with TRBJ1-2; D unresolved. Deletions cut 6 bases from V and 2 bases from J, with 13 bases between. CDR3 length equals 14 residues. Here the CDR3 reads CASSKERLNYGYTF. Written as DNA, the CDR3 is TGTGCCAGCAGCAAGGAACGATTAAACTATGGCTACACCTTC.

The V gene is TRBV12-3 or TRBV12-4, the J gene TRBJ1-1; unclear D gene. With 0 bases removed from V and 1 base from J, the gap between germline ends came to 6 bases. CDR3 length: 14 residues. CDR3 in amino acids: CASSLAGSNTEAFF. CDR3 in DNA: TGTGCCAGCAGTTTAGCGGGCTCGAACACTGAAGCTTTCTTT.

This clonotype was detected a few times. The V call is TRBV4-3, the J call TRBJ2-2; D gene uncertain. V lost 0 bases, J lost 6 bases, and 8 bases lay in between. The CDR3 spans 14 residues. From germline, CDR1 is LGHNA and CDR2 YSLEER. CDR3 DNA: TGCGCCAGCAGCCAAGACAAAGGGCCCGGGGAGCTGTTTTTT. Translated, it gives CASSQDKGPGELFF.

This chain links TRBV11-2 with TRBJ2-1; D not resolved. The CDR3 loop spans 15 amino acids. Germline CDR1 is SGHAT and CDR2 is FQNNGV. Trimming removed 7 bases from V and 0 bases from J, with 13 bases in between. Here the CDR3 reads CASTRSRNSYNEQFF. Written as DNA, the CDR3 is TGTGCCAGCACCCGAAGTCGCAACTCCTACAATGAGCAGTTCTTC.

At least ten counts were recorded for this clonotype. The V call is TRBV24-1, the J call TRBJ2-5, with 10 bases identical to TRBD2. Looked up from germline, CDR1 is KGHDR and CDR2 is SFDVKD. V trimming: 3 bases; J trimming: 5 bases; junction bases outside the gene matches: 5. This CDR3 region has 15 residues. The CDR3, as DNA: TGTGCCACCAGTGATGCTAGCGGGAGTGGTGAGACCCAGTACTTC. Translating it yields CATSDASGSGETQYF.

This chain links TRBV20-1 with TRBJ2-2; the match to TRBD1 covers 8 bases. CDR1 and CDR2 (germline): DFQATT, SNEGSKA (reference sequence). The CDR3 totals 15 residues. The V segment lost 0 bases and the J segment 5 bases; nucleotides outside the gene matches: 5. For the CDR3, the DNA is TGCAGTGCTAGAGATCACAGGGGGTGGACCGGGGAGCTGTTTTTT. Translation gives CSARDHRGWTGELFF.

Only a few counts were recorded for this clonotype. This sequence joins TRBV20-1 and TRBJ2-3, with no clear D. Trimming pared 7 bases from V and 5 bases from J, leaving 13 bases between. The CDR3 totals 12 residues. Germline V CDR1 and CDR2: DFQATT, SNEGSKA (reference sequence). The CDR3 DNA follows: TGCAGTGGGGAAGGCTCCCAAGATACGCAGTATTTT. It specifies CSGEGSQDTQYF.

This clonotype was seen repeatedly, ten times or more. The J gene is TRBJ2-1, the V gene TRBV29-1; 7 bases match TRBD1. Germline CDR1 SQVTM, CDR2 ANQGSEA. The CDR3 is made up of 15 amino acids. V trimming: 6 bases; J trimming: 4 bases; junction bases outside the gene matches: 12. The CDR3, as DNA: TGCAGCGTCCAAGGAAGCAGGGGGATTTACAATGAGCAGTTCTTC. It translates to CSVQGSRGIYNEQFF.

This clonotype was seen a few times. The chain recombines TRBV4-3 with TRBJ2-1; 10 bases align to TRBD2. This CDR3 spans 19 amino acids. CDR1 is LGHNA and CDR2 is YSLEER in the germline V gene. V shed 1 base, J shed 1 base, and the junction held 10 bases outside the gene matches. The DNA of the CDR3 is TGCGCCAGCAGCCAAGTTCCAGCGGGAGGGGACAGATCCTACAATGAGCAGTTCTTC. Amino acid sequence: CASSQVPAGGDRSYNEQFF.

The chain carries TRBV20-1 and TRBJ2-7; D might be TRBD2 (6 bases). V was pared by 1 base and J by 6 bases, with 13 bases between. The CDR3 is made up of 13 amino acids. The germline V gene encodes CDR1 DFQATT and CDR2 SNEGSKA (reference sequence). The CDR3 loop reads CSARAIAAVEQYF. The DNA for the CDR3 is TGCAGTGCTAGAGCTATAGCGGCGGTCGAGCAGTACTTC.

This sequence joins TRBV7-3 and TRBJ2-5, with TRBD1 matching 11 bases. The V gene's germline CDR1 is SGHTA and CDR2 FQGTGA. This CDR3 has 13 residues. Germline trimming cut 5 bases from V and 7 bases from J; bases unmatched to any gene: 3. CDR3 sequence reads: CASSQGQGGTQYF. The CDR3 DNA reads as TGTGCCAGCAGCCAGGGACAGGGGGGGACCCAGTACTTC.

This sequence joins TRBV6-1 and TRBJ2-1; no clear D gene. The CDR3 runs 14 residues. V was pared by 5 bases and J by 0 bases, with 8 bases between. CDR1 and CDR2 from the germline V gene are MNHNS and SASEGT. CDR3 DNA: TGTGCCAGCAGTCTGACCCCCTCCTACAATGAGCAGTTCTTC. Its protein is CASSLTPSYNEQFF.

In regard to this clonotype: One junction end disagrees with the germline gene, perhaps due to a read error. The J gene is TRBJ2-4, the V gene TRBV10-1; 8 positions agree with TRBD2. CDR3 length: 9 amino acids. Germline CDR1 is WNHNN and CDR2 is SYGVQD (reference sequence). This chain's CDR3 is CASSGTRHF. The CDR3 region has the DNA TGCGCCAGCTCCGGGACTAGGCACTTC.

The chain joins TRBV20-1 to TRBJ2-7, with 8 bases aligning to TRBD1. Germline loops: CDR1 DFQATT, CDR2 SNEGSKA (reference sequence). With V trimmed by 5 bases and J by 6 bases, 12 bases remained unmatched. The CDR3 is 14 amino acids. DNA of the CDR3: TGCAGTGCTCTGCCTCCGACAGGGGACGGCGAGCAGTACTTC. Its translation is CSALPPTGDGEQYF.

This sequence joins TRBV20-1 and TRBJ2-3; TRBD2 agrees at 9 bases. The length of the CDR3 is 17 residues. The J segment lost 1 base and the V segment lost 1 base, leaving 9 bases of the junction unmatched. Germline CDR1 DFQATT, CDR2 SNEGSKA (reference sequence). CDR3 in amino acids: CSARGHPAGGGTDTQYF. The CDR3 DNA follows: TGCAGTGCTAGAGGACACCCAGCGGGGGGCGGCACAGATACGCAGTATTTT.

A few counts support this clonotype. The chain carries TRBV5-1 and TRBJ2-5, with D maybe TRBD1 (5 bases). Germline V gene sequence: CDR1 SGHRS, CDR2 YFSETQ. The V gene lost 0 bases and the J gene lost 7 bases, with 16 bases spanning the gap. The CDR3 spans 15 residues. CDR3: CASSLGGGASRTQYF. The CDR3 region has the DNA TGCGCCAGCAGCTTGGGTGGTGGGGCCAGTCGGACCCAGTACTTC.

The chain is built from TRBV10-1 and TRBJ2-1, with D maybe TRBD1 (6 bases). Germline V gene sequence: CDR1 WNHNN, CDR2 SYGVQD (reference sequence). This CDR3 has 16 amino acids. Trimming shortened V by 6 bases and J by 4 bases, and 19 bases separated the two germline ends. CDR3 protein: CASSSQGTSNYNEQFF. CDR3 in DNA: TGCGCCAGCAGCTCCCAAGGGACAAGTAATTACAATGAGCAGTTCTTC.

In this sample, this clonotype turned up a few times. The V call is TRBV10-3, the J call TRBJ1-1, with a weak D call TRBD1 (6 bases). The CDR3 has 12 amino acids. The germline V gene has CDR1 ENHRY and CDR2 SYGVKD. The V end was cut by 3 bases, the J end by 9 bases, with 11 bases between. The CDR3 sequence is CAISETGFKAFF. In nucleotides, the CDR3 is TGTGCCATCAGTGAAACAGGGTTTAAAGCTTTCTTT.

The chain employs TRBV4-1 and TRBJ1-1; D is unresolved. Trimming shortened V by 0 bases and J by 8 bases, and 4 bases separated the two germline ends. Germline CDR1 and CDR2: MGHRA and YSYEKL. The CDR3 is 11 amino acids. The CDR3: CASSQEREAFF. CDR3 DNA: TGCGCCAGCAGCCAAGAACGAGAAGCTTTCTTT.

The rearrangement links TRBV7-2 to TRBJ2-5; no clear D. V lost 5 bases and J 7 bases, leaving 17 bases between the germline ends. The CDR3 contains 14 residues. In germline, CDR1 is SGHTA, CDR2 FQGNSA. The CDR3 loop reads CASSPGGSAGTQYF. In nucleotides, the CDR3 is TGTGCCAGCAGCCCCGGCGGTAGTGCAGGGACCCAGTACTTC.

This clonotype was detected only a few times. The chain uses TRBV9 and TRBJ2-1; D is possibly TRBD2 (6 bases). This CDR3 is built from 14 residues. The V end lost 3 bases, the J end lost 8 bases, and 15 bases lay between the germline ends. Germline lookup yields CDR1 SGDLS and CDR2 YYNGEE. CDR3 sequence (DNA): TGTGCCAGCAGCGCGGTCGGGAGTCCGGATGAGCAGTTCTTC. Translating gives CASSAVGSPDEQFF. The variable domain in full, with the rest retrieved from reference TRBV9 and TRBJ2-1, is DSGVTQTPKHLITATGQRVTLRCSPRSGDLSVYWYQQSLDQGLQFLIQYYNGEERAKGNILERFSAQQFPDLHSELNLSSLELGDSALYFCASSAVGSPDEQFFGPGTRLTVL.

This clonotype was seen only a few times. V usage is TRBV12-3 or TRBV12-4 and J usage is TRBJ2-2, with 12 bases identical to TRBD2. This CDR3 contains 17 residues. Trimming took 2 bases from V and 1 from J; bases not matched to a gene: 2. The CDR3: CASSLRTSGMNTGELFF. For the CDR3, the DNA is TGTGCCAGCAGTTTAAGGACTAGCGGGATGAACACCGGGGAGCTGTTTTTT.